This T cell receptor beta chain derives from a study of molecular identifiers for immune sequencing clone quantification. At the level of the study: Four of five RNA aliquots from approximately 22,000 or 94,000 naive CD8 T cells were sequenced. Notes on the study in general: Highly expanded clone sizes could be underestimated through barcode sharing by identical TCR molecules. Clones that exceeded 20 RNA copies held over 97% of effector molecules, yet under 1% in naive cells.

Germline CDR1 MDHEN, CDR2 SYDVKM. The V gene end was trimmed by 2 bases and the J gene end by 2 bases; junction bases not matched to a gene: 6. The CDR3 spans 15 residues. TCRdb independently ran MiXCR on the PCR reads; one entry per CDR3 protein. The table has about 40,000 distinct CDR3 sequences, approximately 18% seen once; the top ten hold roughly 6.9%. This clonotype was seen at least ten times. Its antigen is not identified. This sequence originates from a human donor in good health. Some libraries in this study had Jurkat cell RNA spiked in. The chain links TRBV28 to TRBJ2-7; 7 positions agree with TRBD2. Sequencing was carried out using naive CD8+ T cells from blood, with Jurkat cell RNA spiked in. Subset specified: FACS-sorted CD8+CD4-CCR7+CD45RA+ naive T cells. CDR3 loop: CASSLGGRDTYEQYF. CDR3 coding DNA: TGTGCCAGCAGTTTAGGAGGGAGGGATACCTACGAGCAGTACTTC.